The clone carrying this T cell receptor beta chain was detected once. These data belong to a study of cytomegalovirus exposure and HLA in healthy donors. About the study: Earlier, almost 120 million unique TCR beta sequences were recovered from 170 million or so T cells by an analysis.

Losses at the gene ends were 1 base for V and 3 bases for J; bases not matched to a gene: 4. Germline CDR1 is MGHRA and CDR2 is YSYEKL. This CDR3 has 15 amino acids. The PCR employed 60 Vbeta primers together with 13 Jbeta primers. Profiling relied on immunoSEQ multiplex PCR, and the TCRdb table lists in-frame clones only, not all of them. Of some 100,000 clones in the sample, more than 65% are singletons; the top ten hold 3% to 4.5%. The TCR originated in a woman in her forties or fifties in good health and CMV-seropositive. V and J are TRBV4-1 and TRBJ1-1, with 8 bases identical to TRBD1. The sample taken for sequencing was PBMCs. CDR3 bases: TGCGCCAGCAGCCAAGTGTCAGGGGGCCACACTGAAGCTTTCTTT. It encodes CASSQVSGGHTEAFF.